Each of the 27 T cell receptor beta chains below was sequenced from the same sample in a study of T cells in Graves' hyperthyroidism and ophthalmopathy. Amplification of TCR beta CDR3 regions used RNA as the template. The study used the HTBI primer set for a first-round RT-PCR of the TCR CDR3. TCRdb itself ran the multiplex PCR reads through MiXCR, one entry per CDR3 protein. Of around 350,000 distinct CDR3 sequences detected, roughly 15% appear once; the ten largest clones hold around a fifth. Sequencing was performed on blood. These receptors were obtained from a woman under 40 with Graves' ophthalmopathy.

This clonotype was counted at least ten times. The V gene is TRBV13, the J gene TRBJ1-1; D not resolved. This CDR3 has 13 residues. V lost 5 bases and J lost 6, with 13 bases in between. CDR1 and CDR2 from the germline V gene are PRHDT and FYEKMQ (reference sequence). CDR3 sequence: CASSTRPVSEAFF. The CDR3 nucleotides read TGTGCCAGCAGCACCCGTCCTGTTTCTGAAGCTTTCTTT.

The table lists this clonotype with many counts. The J gene is TRBJ2-1, the V gene TRBV2, with 10 bases identical to TRBD2. The CDR3 consists of 13 residues. V lost 8 bases and J lost 6; bases outside the gene matches: 4. From germline, CDR1 is SNHLY and CDR2 FYNNEI. This CDR3 reads CASLSSGGNEQFF. CDR3 in DNA: TGTGCCAGCCTTTCTAGCGGGGGCAATGAGCAGTTCTTC.

As for this clonotype: Just one base apart from a much larger clone, this may be a read error. J is TRBJ2-7 and V is TRBV28, with 13 bases aligning to TRBD2. The CDR3 sequence is 16 residues long. The germline CDR1 and CDR2 sequences are MDHEN and SYDVKM. In DNA form, the CDR3 reads TGTGCCAGCAATTTAAGCGGACTAGCGGGGGCCTACGAGCAGTACTTC. It is translated as CASNLSGLAGAYEQYF.

The chain combines TRBV15 with TRBJ2-7; 8 bases agree with TRBD2. The CDR3 has 14 amino acids. The germline V gene encodes CDR1 LNHNV and CDR2 YYDKDF (reference sequence). V lost 4 bases, J lost 4 bases, and 6 bases stayed unmatched. The CDR3 reads CATSTRGGYYEQYF. The CDR3 DNA is TGTGCCACCAGCACTCGGGGGGGGTATTACGAGCAGTACTTC. The full variable domain, in which reference TRBV15 and TRBJ2-7 provide the parts outside the CDR3, is DAMVIQNPRYQVTQFGKPVTLSCSQTLNHNVMYWYQQKSSQAPKLLFHYYDKDFNNEADTPDNFQSRRPNTSFCFLDIRSPGLGDTAMYLCATSTRGGYYEQYFGPGTRLTVT.

This clonotype appeared many times. V usage is TRBV13 and J usage is TRBJ2-1; 7 positions match TRBD1. The CDR3 runs to 16 residues. After removal of 4 bases from V and 2 bases from J, the junction contained 8 bases not matched to a gene. Germline V CDR1 and CDR2: PRHDT, FYEKMQ (reference sequence). This chain's CDR3 is CASSSLMTGTYNEQFF. DNA for the CDR3: TGTGCCAGCAGCTCTCTCATGACAGGGACCTACAATGAGCAGTTCTTC.

Ten or more counts support this clonotype. The V and J genes are TRBV7-2 and TRBJ2-3; D remains ambiguous. This CDR3 is 14 amino acids long. V was trimmed by 7 bases and J by 0 bases, leaving 11 bases between them. Per the germline V gene, CDR1 is SGHTA and CDR2 is FQGNSA. The CDR3 coding sequence is TGTGCCAGCACCTCATATCTGAGCACAGATACGCAGTATTTT. This translates into CASTSYLSTDTQYF. The variable domain in full, completed from reference TRBV7-2 and TRBJ2-3, reads GAGVSQSPSNKVTEKGKDVELRCDPISGHTALYWYRQSLGQGLEFLIYFQGNSAPDKSGLPSDRFSAERTGGSVSTLTIQRTQQEDSAVYLCASTSYLSTDTQYFGPGTRLTVL.

The chain employs TRBV11-1 and TRBJ2-5; 8 nucleotides match TRBD1. Germline V gives CDR1 SGHAT, CDR2 FQDESV (reference sequence). This CDR3 spans 13 amino acids. V shed 3 bases, J shed 4 bases, and the junction held 1 base outside the gene matches. The CDR3, as DNA: TGTGCCAGCAGCTTGACAGGGGCAGAGACCCAGTACTTC. Encoded protein: CASSLTGAETQYF.

At least ten counts were recorded for this clonotype. The genes are TRBV20-1 and TRBJ1-5; D unclear. Trimming took off 6 bases at V and 0 bases at J, with 18 bases between the two ends. This CDR3 has 16 residues. The germline CDR1 and CDR2 sequences are DFQATT and SNEGSKA (reference sequence). The CDR3 coding sequence is TGCAGTGCCTCTCCCCAAGACGGCTATAGCAATCAGCCCCAGCATTTT. Residues: CSASPQDGYSNQPQHF.

This clonotype was detected ten times or more. CDR3 region: CASTRTSETQYF. In DNA, the CDR3 is TGTGCCAGCACAAGGACCTCGGAGACCCAGTACTTC. This chain joins TRBV2 and TRBJ2-5; D is undetermined. V was cut by 7 bases and J by 5 bases, with 11 bases left in between. Germline V gives CDR1 SNHLY, CDR2 FYNNEI. CDR3 length: 12 residues.

The chain recombines TRBV7-3 with TRBJ2-1, with D possibly being TRBD2 (6 bases). This CDR3 is built from 16 residues. Germline V gene lookup returns CDR1 SGHTA and CDR2 FQGTGA. The V gene lost 2 bases and the J gene lost 0 bases, with 11 bases spanning the gap. CDR3 DNA sequence: TGTGCCAGCAGCTTATCGGCGGGGATCTCCTACAATGAGCAGTTCTTC. Protein sequence: CASSLSAGISYNEQFF.

This clonotype occurred once. The genes are TRBV7-2 and TRBJ2-1, with TRBD2 matching 11 bases. Germline CDR1 reads SGHTA; CDR2 reads FQGNSA. V trimming: 1 base; J trimming: 6 bases; junction bases outside the gene matches: 5. The CDR3 length is 16 residues. The CDR3 sequence: CASSLVLAGGINEQFF. Here the CDR3 DNA reads TGTGCCAGCAGCTTAGTCCTAGCGGGGGGCATCAATGAGCAGTTCTTC.

This clonotype came up many times. The rearrangement uses TRBV2 and TRBJ1-3, with 9 nucleotides matching TRBD1. Trimming took 4 bases from V and 3 from J; bases not matched to a gene: 4. The CDR3 is 15 residues long. Germline CDR1 is SNHLY and CDR2 is FYNNEI. In nucleotides, the CDR3 is TGTGCCAGCAGTGGTAGGACAGGGGTTGGAAACACCATATATTTT. Protein sequence: CASSGRTGVGNTIYF.

The CDR3 region is CSATSFGLSTDTQYF. CDR3 sequence (DNA): TGCAGTGCTACTAGCTTTGGCCTTAGCACAGATACGCAGTATTTT. J is TRBJ2-3 and V is TRBV20-1, with D tentatively TRBD2 (5 bases). CDR3 size: 15 residues. V shed 4 bases and J shed 0 bases, with 14 bases lying between them. Germline CDR1 DFQATT, CDR2 SNEGSKA (reference sequence).

This clonotype occurred many times. The V gene is TRBV28, the J gene TRBJ2-5; D may be TRBD1 (5 bases). CDR1 is MDHEN, CDR2 SYDVKM, per germline. Trimming took 2 bases from V and 1 from J, leaving 11 bases between them. CDR3 size: 15 residues. The CDR3: CASSLAGQGQETQYF. The CDR3 DNA reads as TGTGCCAGCAGTTTAGCAGGGCAGGGCCAAGAGACCCAGTACTTC.

The sample holds many counts of this clonotype. The chain combines TRBV6-6 with TRBJ2-2; possible D gene TRBD1, 5 bases. The CDR3 is 14 amino acids. CDR1 is MNHNY and CDR2 is SVGAGI in the germline V gene (reference sequence). V gave up 2 bases and J gave up 1 base, with 5 bases separating them. CDR3 amino acids: CASSYRGNTGELFF. The CDR3 DNA follows: TGTGCCAGCAGTTACAGGGGGAACACCGGGGAGCTGTTTTTT.

This clonotype was picked up many times. The V gene is TRBV29-1, the J gene TRBJ2-7, with D tentatively TRBD1 (6 bases). The CDR3 totals 12 residues. Looked up from germline, CDR1 is SQVTM and CDR2 is ANQGSEA. Trimming took off 8 bases at V and 3 bases at J, with 14 bases between the two ends. The DNA for the CDR3 is TGCAGCACCTGGAACAGGGACTACGAGCAGTACTTC. This encodes CSTWNRDYEQYF.

The sample holds many counts of this clonotype. This chain connects TRBV7-9 to TRBJ1-4, with 7 nucleotides matching TRBD1. From germline, CDR1 is SEHNR and CDR2 FQNEAQ (reference sequence). The junction had 8 bases not matched to a gene; V was cut back by 4 bases and J by 3 bases. This CDR3 region has 16 residues. For the CDR3, the DNA is TGTGCCAGCAGCTCTAACAGGGACAGCTCTAATGAAAAACTGTTTTTT. Protein sequence: CASSSNRDSSNEKLFF.

This clonotype was counted many times. The chain employs TRBV12-3 or TRBV12-4 and TRBJ1-4; D call uncertain. This CDR3 contains 17 residues. V dropped 5 bases and J dropped 0 bases, with 16 bases sitting between them. CDR3: CASSGSQRNATNEKLFF. The CDR3 nucleotides are TGTGCCAGCAGTGGGTCACAGCGAAATGCAACTAATGAAAAACTGTTTTTT.

The V gene is TRBV30, the J gene TRBJ2-2, with D possibly matching TRBD2 (6 bases). Trimming removed 3 bases at V and 3 bases at J, with 11 bases between. This CDR3 comprises 14 residues. Looked up from germline, CDR1 is GTSNPN and CDR2 is SVGIG (reference sequence). The CDR3 region is CAWRGLHHTGELFF. The CDR3 nucleotides read TGTGCCTGGAGAGGACTACACCACACCGGGGAGCTGTTTTTT. The entire variable domain, with the rest obtained from reference TRBV30 and TRBJ2-2, is as follows: SQTIHQWPATLVQPVGSPLSLECTVEGTSNPNLYWYRQAAGRGLQLLFYSVGIGQISSEVPQNLSASRPQDRQFILSSKKLLLSDSGFYLCAWRGLHHTGELFFGEGSRLTVL.

This clonotype was seen repeatedly, ten times or more. The rearrangement uses TRBV20-1 and TRBJ2-2, with 13 positions matching TRBD2. Germline trimming cut 0 bases from V and 7 bases from J; bases unmatched to any gene: 23. The CDR3 contains 22 residues. CDR1 and CDR2 (germline): DFQATT, SNEGSKA (reference sequence). CDR3: CSARDRDLTQTSGGPGGGELFF. The CDR3 DNA follows: TGCAGTGCTAGAGATCGAGACCTCACCCAGACTAGCGGGGGGCCGGGTGGCGGGGAGCTGTTTTTT.

The chain carries TRBV19 and TRBJ2-3; 8 positions match TRBD2. Losses at the gene ends were 6 bases for V and 3 bases for J; bases not matched to a gene: 8. Germline V gene lookup returns CDR1 LNHDA and CDR2 SQIVND (reference sequence). CDR3 length equals 15 residues. The CDR3 bases are TGTGCCAGTAGCACTAGTGGCGGGGGGACAGATACGCAGTATTTT. It yields the protein CASSTSGGGTDTQYF.

The chain combines TRBV11-3 with TRBJ2-5, with 9 bases aligning to TRBD2. Losses at the gene ends were 3 bases for V and 1 base for J; bases not matched to a gene: 18. The CDR3 runs to 20 residues. CDR1 and CDR2 from the germline V gene are SGHNT and YENEEA. CDR3 DNA sequence: TGTGCCAGCAGCTTGCTGAGTTGGACGGTAGCGGGGGACCGCCAAGAGACCCAGTACTTC. This gives the protein CASSLLSWTVAGDRQETQYF.

This clonotype was seen at least ten times. The CDR3 sequence: CASMGDYPLSTDTQYF. CDR3 nucleotide sequence: TGTGCCAGCATGGGGGACTATCCCCTGAGCACAGATACGCAGTATTTT. This chain links TRBV28 with TRBJ2-3, with 7 bases fitting TRBD2. CDR1 and CDR2 from the germline V gene are MDHEN and SYDVKM. J was trimmed by 0 bases and V by 7 bases; bases with no gene match: 10. The CDR3 consists of 16 residues.

In this sample, this clonotype turned up a few times. This sequence joins TRBV29-1 and TRBJ2-7, with D perhaps given as TRBD1 or TRBD2 (5 bases each). The CDR3 is 16 residues long. Trimming removed 1 base from V and 1 base from J, with 17 bases in between. Germline CDR1 reads SQVTM; CDR2 reads ANQGSEA. The CDR3 here is CSVEAQTGTGSYEQYF. The DNA for the CDR3 is TGCAGCGTTGAAGCCCAAACCGGGACCGGGTCCTACGAGCAGTACTTC.

Notes on this clonotype: A clone one base away is much larger, so this may be a read error. J is TRBJ2-7 and V is TRBV7-2, with TRBD1 matching 9 bases. With V trimmed by 5 bases and J by 3 bases, 2 bases remained unmatched. Germline assignment: CDR1 SGHTA and CDR2 FQGNSA. CDR3 length: 13 residues. CDR3 in DNA: TGTGCCAGCAGCGGGACAGGGAACTACGAGCAGTACTTC. Translation gives CASSGTGNYEQYF.

This clonotype was seen a handful of times. The CDR3, as DNA: TGTGCCAGCAGCCCAGGGGGCGCGAGGACTGAAGCTTTCTTT. Translation gives CASSPGGARTEAFF. The chain recombines TRBV7-3 with TRBJ1-1; the match to TRBD1 covers 8 bases. The CDR3 covers 14 residues. J gave up 5 bases and V 5 bases, and 7 bases lay outside the gene matches. Germline V CDR1 and CDR2: SGHTA, FQGTGA.

Ten or more counts support this clonotype. The V and J genes are TRBV12-3 or TRBV12-4 and TRBJ1-5; D is possibly TRBD1 (5 bases). This CDR3 contains 17 residues. Trimming took 5 bases from V and 1 from J, leaving 18 bases between them. CDR3 loop: CASSPSTRGGSNQPQHF. The CDR3 region has the DNA TGTGCCAGCAGTCCTAGTACACGGGGGGGGAGCAATCAGCCCCAGCATTTT.